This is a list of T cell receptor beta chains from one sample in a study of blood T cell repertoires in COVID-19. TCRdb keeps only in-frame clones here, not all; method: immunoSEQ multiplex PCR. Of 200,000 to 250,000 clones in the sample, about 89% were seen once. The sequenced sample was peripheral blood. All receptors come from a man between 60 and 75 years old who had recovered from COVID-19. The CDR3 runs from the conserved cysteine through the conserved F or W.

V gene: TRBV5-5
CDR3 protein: CASSRQGGSSYEQYF

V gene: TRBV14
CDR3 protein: CASSQYYNPYEQYF

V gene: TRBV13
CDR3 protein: CASSLDGVPGLGRNTEAFF

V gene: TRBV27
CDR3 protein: CASSADRINSPLHF

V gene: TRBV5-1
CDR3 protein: CASTRQGFQETQYF

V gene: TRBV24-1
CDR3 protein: CATSDPGTGVETQYF

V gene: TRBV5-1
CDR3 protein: CASSLDPGTANIREGTGELFF

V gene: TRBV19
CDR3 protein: CASSRGQRWASYNEQFF

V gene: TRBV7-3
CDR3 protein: CASSLTSNRGYEQFF

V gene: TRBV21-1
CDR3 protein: CASSKVGLGCTGGLGQPQHF